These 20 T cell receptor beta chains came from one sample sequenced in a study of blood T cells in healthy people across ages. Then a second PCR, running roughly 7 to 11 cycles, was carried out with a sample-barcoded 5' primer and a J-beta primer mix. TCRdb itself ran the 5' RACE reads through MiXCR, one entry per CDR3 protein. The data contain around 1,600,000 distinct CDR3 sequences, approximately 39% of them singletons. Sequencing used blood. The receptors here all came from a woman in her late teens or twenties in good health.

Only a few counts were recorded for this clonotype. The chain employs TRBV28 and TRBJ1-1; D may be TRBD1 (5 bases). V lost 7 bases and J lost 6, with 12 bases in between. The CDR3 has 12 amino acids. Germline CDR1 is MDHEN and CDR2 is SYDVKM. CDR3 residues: CASTGGWPEAFF. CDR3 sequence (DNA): TGTGCCAGCACTGGGGGTTGGCCTGAAGCTTTCTTT.

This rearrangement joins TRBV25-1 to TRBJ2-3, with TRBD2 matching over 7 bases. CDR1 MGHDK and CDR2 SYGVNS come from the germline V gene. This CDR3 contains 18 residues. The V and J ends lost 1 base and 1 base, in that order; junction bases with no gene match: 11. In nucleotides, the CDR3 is TGTGCCAGCAGTGAATTCCAGTGGGAGGGCTTTGGCACAGATACGCAGTATTTT. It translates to CASSEFQWEGFGTDTQYF.

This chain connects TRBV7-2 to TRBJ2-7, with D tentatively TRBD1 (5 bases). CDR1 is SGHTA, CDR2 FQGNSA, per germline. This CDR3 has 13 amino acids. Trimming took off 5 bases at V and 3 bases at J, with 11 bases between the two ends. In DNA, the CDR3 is TGTGCCAGCAGCAGAACTACAGGCTACGAGCAGTACTTC. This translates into CASSRTTGYEQYF.

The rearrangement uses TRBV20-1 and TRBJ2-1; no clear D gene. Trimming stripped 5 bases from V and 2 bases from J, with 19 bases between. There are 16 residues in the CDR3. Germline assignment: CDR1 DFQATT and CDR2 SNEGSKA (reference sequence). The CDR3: CSAPEDRIGPYNEQFF. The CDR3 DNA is TGCAGTGCTCCAGAGGACCGCATCGGCCCCTACAATGAGCAGTTCTTC.

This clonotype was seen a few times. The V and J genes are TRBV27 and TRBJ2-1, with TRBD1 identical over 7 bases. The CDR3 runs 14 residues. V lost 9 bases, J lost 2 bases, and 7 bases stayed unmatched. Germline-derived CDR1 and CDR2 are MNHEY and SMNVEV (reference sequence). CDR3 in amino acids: CASLGQSPYNEQFF. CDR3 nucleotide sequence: TGTGCCAGTTTGGGACAGAGCCCCTACAATGAGCAGTTCTTC.

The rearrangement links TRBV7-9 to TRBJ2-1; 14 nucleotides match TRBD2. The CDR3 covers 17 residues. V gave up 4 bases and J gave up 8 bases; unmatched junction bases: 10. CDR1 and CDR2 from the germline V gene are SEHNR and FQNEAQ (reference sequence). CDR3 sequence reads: CASSSDAGLAGVDEQFF. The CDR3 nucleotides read TGTGCCAGCAGCTCAGATGCGGGACTAGCGGGAGTCGATGAGCAGTTCTTC.

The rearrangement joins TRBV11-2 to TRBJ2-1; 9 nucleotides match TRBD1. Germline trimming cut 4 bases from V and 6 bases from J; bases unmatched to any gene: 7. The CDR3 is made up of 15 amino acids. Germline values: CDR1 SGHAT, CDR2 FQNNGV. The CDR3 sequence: CASSSGTGFRNEQFF. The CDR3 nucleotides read TGTGCCAGCAGCTCCGGGACAGGGTTTCGCAATGAGCAGTTCTTC.

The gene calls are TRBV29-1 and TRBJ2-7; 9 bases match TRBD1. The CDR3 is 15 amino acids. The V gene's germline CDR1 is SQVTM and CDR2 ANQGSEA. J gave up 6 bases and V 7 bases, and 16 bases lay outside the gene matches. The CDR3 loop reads CSGNIPGQGGREQYF. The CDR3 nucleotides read TGCAGCGGGAATATTCCGGGACAGGGTGGACGCGAGCAGTACTTC.

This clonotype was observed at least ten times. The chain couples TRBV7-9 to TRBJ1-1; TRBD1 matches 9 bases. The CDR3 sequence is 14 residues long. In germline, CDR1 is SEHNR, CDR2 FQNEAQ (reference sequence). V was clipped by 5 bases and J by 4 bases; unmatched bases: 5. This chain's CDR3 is CASSPRQGGTEAFF. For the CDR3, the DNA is TGTGCCAGCAGCCCTCGACAGGGGGGCACTGAAGCTTTCTTT.

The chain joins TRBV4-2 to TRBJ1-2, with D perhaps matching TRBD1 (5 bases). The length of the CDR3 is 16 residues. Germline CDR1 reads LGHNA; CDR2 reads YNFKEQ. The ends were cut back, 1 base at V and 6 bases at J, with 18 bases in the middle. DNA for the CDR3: TGTGCCAGCAGCCAAGGAATCGACTACATGGGGGATGGCTACACCTTC. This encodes CASSQGIDYMGDGYTF.

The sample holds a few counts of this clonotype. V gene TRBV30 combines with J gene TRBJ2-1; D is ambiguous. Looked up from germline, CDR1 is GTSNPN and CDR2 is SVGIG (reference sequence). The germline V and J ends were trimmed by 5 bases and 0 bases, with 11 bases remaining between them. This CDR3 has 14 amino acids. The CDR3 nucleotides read TGTGCCTGGGGCCTTTGGGCCTCCTACAATGAGCAGTTCTTC. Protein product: CAWGLWASYNEQFF. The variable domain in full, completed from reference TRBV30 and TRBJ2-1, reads SQTIHQWPATLVQPVGSPLSLECTVEGTSNPNLYWYRQAAGRGLQLLFYSVGIGQISSEVPQNLSASRPQDRQFILSSKKLLLSDSGFYLCAWGLWASYNEQFFGPGTRLTVL.

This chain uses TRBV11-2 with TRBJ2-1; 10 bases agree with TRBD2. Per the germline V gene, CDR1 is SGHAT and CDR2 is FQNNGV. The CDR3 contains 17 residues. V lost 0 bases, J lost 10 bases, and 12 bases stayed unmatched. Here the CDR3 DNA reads TGTGCCAGCAGCTTAGATATGAGTTTGGGACTAGCGAGCGAGCAGTTCTTC. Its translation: CASSLDMSLGLASEQFF. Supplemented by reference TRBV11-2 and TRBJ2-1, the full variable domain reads EAGVAQSPRYKIIEKRQSVAFWCNPISGHATLYWYQQILGQGPKLLIQFQNNGVVDDSQLPKDRFSAERLKGVDSTLKIQPAKLEDSAVYLCASSLDMSLGLASEQFFGPGTRLTVL.

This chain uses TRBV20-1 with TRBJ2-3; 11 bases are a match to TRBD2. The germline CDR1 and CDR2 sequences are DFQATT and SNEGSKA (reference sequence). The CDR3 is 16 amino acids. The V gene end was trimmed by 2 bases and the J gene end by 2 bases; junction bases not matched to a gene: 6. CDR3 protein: CSARSGLAVTTDTQYF. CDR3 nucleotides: TGCAGTGCTAGATCGGGACTAGCGGTAACCACAGATACGCAGTATTTT.

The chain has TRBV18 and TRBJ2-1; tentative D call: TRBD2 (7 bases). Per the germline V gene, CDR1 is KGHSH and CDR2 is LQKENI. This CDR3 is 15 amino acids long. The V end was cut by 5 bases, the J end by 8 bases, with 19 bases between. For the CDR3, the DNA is TGTGCCAGCTCAAAGGCGGGGGCGCCGGGAGATGAGCAGTTCTTC. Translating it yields CASSKAGAPGDEQFF.

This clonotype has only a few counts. The CDR3 coding sequence is TGTGCCAGCAGCTTGAACCTCCTATTGGGAGGCTACACCTTC. Translation: CASSLNLLLGGYTF. The chain links TRBV5-5 to TRBJ1-2; D gene uncertain. With 1 base removed from V and 8 bases from J, the gap between germline ends came to 15 bases. The CDR3 sequence is 14 residues long. CDR1 is SGHKS, CDR2 YYEKEE, per germline (reference sequence).

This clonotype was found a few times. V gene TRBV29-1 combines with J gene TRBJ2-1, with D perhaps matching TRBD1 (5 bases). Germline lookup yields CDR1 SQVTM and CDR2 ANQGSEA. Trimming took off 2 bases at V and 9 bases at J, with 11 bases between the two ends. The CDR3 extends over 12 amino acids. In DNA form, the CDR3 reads TGCAGCGTTGAATGGGGCCTGGGTGAGCAGTTCTTC. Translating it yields CSVEWGLGEQFF.

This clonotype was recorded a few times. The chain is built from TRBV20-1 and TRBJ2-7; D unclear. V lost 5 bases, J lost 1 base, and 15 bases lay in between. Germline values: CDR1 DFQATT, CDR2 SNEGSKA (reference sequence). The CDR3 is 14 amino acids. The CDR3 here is CSAPPREESYEQYF. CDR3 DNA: TGCAGTGCTCCACCCCGAGAAGAATCCTACGAGCAGTACTTC.

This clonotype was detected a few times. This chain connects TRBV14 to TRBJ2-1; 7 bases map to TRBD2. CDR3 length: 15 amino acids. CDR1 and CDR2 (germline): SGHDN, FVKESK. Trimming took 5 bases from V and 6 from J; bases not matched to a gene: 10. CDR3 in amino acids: CASSAGTNFRNEQFF. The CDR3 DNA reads TGTGCCAGCAGCGCTGGGACTAACTTCCGCAATGAGCAGTTCTTC.

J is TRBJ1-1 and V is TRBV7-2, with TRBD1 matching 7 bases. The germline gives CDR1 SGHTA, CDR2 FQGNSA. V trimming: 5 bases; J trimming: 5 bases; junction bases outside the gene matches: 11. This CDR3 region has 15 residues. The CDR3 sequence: CASSPGMSGGTEAFF. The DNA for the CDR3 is TGTGCCAGCAGCCCAGGGATGTCAGGGGGGACTGAAGCTTTCTTT.

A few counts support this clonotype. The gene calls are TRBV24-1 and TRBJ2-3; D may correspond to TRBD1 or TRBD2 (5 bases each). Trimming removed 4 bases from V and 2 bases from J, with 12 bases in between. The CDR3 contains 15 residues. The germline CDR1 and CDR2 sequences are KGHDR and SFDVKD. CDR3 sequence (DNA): TGTGCCACCAGTGACTCCGGGACCAACACAGATACGCAGTATTTT. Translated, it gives CATSDSGTNTDTQYF.